This TCR beta chain was captured in a study of blood T cell repertoires in COVID-19. Study information: PBMCs, B-cell-depleted T cells, or T cells provided the cDNA or gDNA that made up the material.

Assay used: immunoSEQ multiplex PCR; TCRdb lists only in-frame clones, some missing. In the table there are approximately 180,000 clones, 82% of which are singletons. From germline, CDR1 is SQVTM and CDR2 ANQGSEA. CDR3 length equals 13 residues. Deletions cut 6 bases from V and 1 base from J, with 12 bases between. Comments on this clone: Other DNA sequences of this sample code for an identical CDR3.

Sequencing was done on a sample of peripheral blood. The J gene is TRBJ1-1, the V gene TRBV29-1, with D unclear. The clonotype originates from a woman between 65 and 79 years old with acute or convalescent COVID-19. CDR3 region: CSVGFEGNTEAFF. CDR3 coding DNA: TGCAGCGTCGGCTTTGAGGGGAACACTGAAGCTTTCTTT.